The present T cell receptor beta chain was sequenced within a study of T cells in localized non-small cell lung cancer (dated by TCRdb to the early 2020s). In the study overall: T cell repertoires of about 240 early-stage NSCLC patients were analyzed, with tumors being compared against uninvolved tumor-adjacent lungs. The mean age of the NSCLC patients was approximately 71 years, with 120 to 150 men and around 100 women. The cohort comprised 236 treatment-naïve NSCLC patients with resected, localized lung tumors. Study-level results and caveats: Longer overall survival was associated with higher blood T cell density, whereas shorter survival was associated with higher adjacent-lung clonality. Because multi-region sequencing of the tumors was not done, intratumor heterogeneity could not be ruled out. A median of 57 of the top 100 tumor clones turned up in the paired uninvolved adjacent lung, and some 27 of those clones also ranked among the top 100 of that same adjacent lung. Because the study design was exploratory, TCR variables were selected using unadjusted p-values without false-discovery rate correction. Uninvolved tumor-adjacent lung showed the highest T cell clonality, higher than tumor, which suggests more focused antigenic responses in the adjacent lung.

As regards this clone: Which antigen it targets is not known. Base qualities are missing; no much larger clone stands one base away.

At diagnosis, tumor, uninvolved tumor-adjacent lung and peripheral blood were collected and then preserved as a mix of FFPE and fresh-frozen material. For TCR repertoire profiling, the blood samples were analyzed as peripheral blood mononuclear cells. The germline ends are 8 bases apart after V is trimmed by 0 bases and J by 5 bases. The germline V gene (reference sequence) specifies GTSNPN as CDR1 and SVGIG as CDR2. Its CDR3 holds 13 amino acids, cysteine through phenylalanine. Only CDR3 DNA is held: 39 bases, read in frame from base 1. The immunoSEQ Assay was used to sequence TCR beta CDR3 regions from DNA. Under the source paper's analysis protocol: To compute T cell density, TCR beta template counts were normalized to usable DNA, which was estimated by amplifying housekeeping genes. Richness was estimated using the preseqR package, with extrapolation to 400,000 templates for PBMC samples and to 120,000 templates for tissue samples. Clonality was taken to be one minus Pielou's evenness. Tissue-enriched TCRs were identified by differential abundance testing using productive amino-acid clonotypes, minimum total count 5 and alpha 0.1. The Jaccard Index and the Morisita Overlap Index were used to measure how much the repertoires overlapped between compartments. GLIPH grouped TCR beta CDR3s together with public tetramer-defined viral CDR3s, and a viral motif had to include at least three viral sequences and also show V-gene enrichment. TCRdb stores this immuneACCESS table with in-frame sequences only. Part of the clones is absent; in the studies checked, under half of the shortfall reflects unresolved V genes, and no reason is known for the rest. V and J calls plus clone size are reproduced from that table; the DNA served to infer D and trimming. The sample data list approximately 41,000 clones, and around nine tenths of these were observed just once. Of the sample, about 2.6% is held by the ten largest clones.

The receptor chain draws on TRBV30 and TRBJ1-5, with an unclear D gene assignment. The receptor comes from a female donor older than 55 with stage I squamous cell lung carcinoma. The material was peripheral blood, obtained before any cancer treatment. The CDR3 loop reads CAWSVQTDQPQHF. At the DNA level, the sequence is TGTGCCTGGAGTGTACAGACGGATCAGCCCCAGCATTTT.